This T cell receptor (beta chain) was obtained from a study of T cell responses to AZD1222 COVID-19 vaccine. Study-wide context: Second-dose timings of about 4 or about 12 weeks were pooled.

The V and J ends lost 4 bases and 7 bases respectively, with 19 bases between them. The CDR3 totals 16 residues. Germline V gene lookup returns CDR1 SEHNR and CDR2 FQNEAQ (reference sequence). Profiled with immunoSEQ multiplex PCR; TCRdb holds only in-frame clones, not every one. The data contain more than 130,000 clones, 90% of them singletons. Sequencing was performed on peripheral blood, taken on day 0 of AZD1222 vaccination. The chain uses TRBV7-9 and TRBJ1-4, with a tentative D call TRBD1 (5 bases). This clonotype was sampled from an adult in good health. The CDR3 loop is CASSSEGALGSEKLFF. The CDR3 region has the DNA TGTGCCAGCAGCTCAGAAGGGGCGCTCGGCTCTGAAAAACTGTTTTTT.